Listed here are 29 T cell receptor beta chains from one sample, sequenced in a study of neurological immune-mediated disorders. Using its own MiXCR run on the 5' RACE reads, TCRdb lists one record per CDR3 protein. The table records under 80,000 distinct CDR3 sequences, around 4.8% of them present only once. Sequences were obtained from PBMCs. These receptors were collected from a woman in her forties or fifties with multiple sclerosis.

This clonotype occurred many times. The V and J genes are TRBV20-1 and TRBJ2-5; 8 bases are shared with TRBD2. The CDR3 covers 13 residues. Per germline, CDR1 DFQATT and CDR2 SNEGSKA (reference sequence). Trimming took 5 bases from V and 1 from J; bases not matched to a gene: 3. CDR3 loop: CSAYSGAQETQYF. CDR3 coding DNA: TGCAGTGCTTATAGCGGGGCCCAAGAGACCCAGTACTTC.

This clonotype was detected many times. J is TRBJ2-4 and V is TRBV7-9; 9 bases map to TRBD1. The CDR3 consists of 14 residues. V was clipped by 5 bases and J by 6 bases; unmatched bases: 5. Germline V gives CDR1 SEHNR, CDR2 FQNEAQ (reference sequence). The CDR3 here is CASSTDRGRNIQYF. For the CDR3, the DNA is TGTGCCAGCAGCACGGACAGGGGTAGAAACATTCAGTACTTC.

The table lists this clonotype with many counts. The rearrangement uses TRBV20-1 and TRBJ2-7, with 8 positions matching TRBD1. From germline, CDR1 is DFQATT and CDR2 SNEGSKA (reference sequence). The length of the CDR3 is 13 residues. CDR3 nucleotide sequence: TGCAGCCCCGGGACAGGATTACCCTACGAGCAGTACGTC. Protein sequence: CSPGTGLPYEQYV.

In its sample, this clonotype was seen many times. The chain is built from TRBV5-1 and TRBJ1-1, with D possibly TRBD1 on 5 matching bases. Germline assignment: CDR1 SGHRS and CDR2 YFSETQ. The CDR3 sequence is 13 residues long. V was clipped by 1 base and J by 1 base, with 5 bases between them. The CDR3 nucleotides are TGCGCCAGCAGCTTGCAGGGGAACACTGAAGCTTTCTTT. It yields the protein CASSLQGNTEAFF.

This clonotype was recorded at least ten times. The CDR3 loop reads CASSLREETQYF. The CDR3 region has the DNA TGCGCCAGCAGCTTGAGGGAAGAGACCCAGTACTTC. The chain is built from TRBV5-1 and TRBJ2-5, with D hard to call. The ends were cut back, 1 base at V and 3 bases at J, with 4 bases in the middle. CDR3 length: 12 residues. Germline V gene lookup returns CDR1 SGHRS and CDR2 YFSETQ.

This clonotype has at least ten counts. V is TRBV3-1 and J is TRBJ1-2; 7 nucleotides agree with TRBD1. The CDR3 spans 15 residues. The V segment lost 1 base and the J segment 4 bases; nucleotides outside the gene matches: 6. Germline CDR1 and CDR2: LGHDT and YNNKEL (reference sequence). The CDR3 region is CASSQVSGQSYGYTF. The DNA of the CDR3 is TGTGCCAGCAGCCAAGTCTCGGGACAGAGCTATGGCTACACCTTC.

This clonotype was observed a handful of times. This chain joins TRBV6-5 and TRBJ2-5; 9 bases match TRBD1. Germline CDR1 MNHEY, CDR2 SVGAGI. Trimming removed 6 bases from V and 4 bases from J; junction bases left unmatched: 6. This CDR3 is built from 14 residues. This chain's CDR3 is CASSFRDRAETQYF. The DNA of the CDR3 is TGTGCCAGCAGCTTCCGGGACAGGGCAGAGACCCAGTACTTC.

This clonotype was recorded many times. The chain employs TRBV7-2 and TRBJ2-2; 7 bases align to TRBD1. With 4 bases clipped from V and 5 bases from J, the junction kept 10 bases outside the gene matches. Germline V gives CDR1 SGHTA, CDR2 FQGNSA. The CDR3 consists of 16 residues. CDR3 coding DNA: TGTGCCAGCAGCTCCGGGACAGTATGGCGGACCGGGGAGCTGTTTTTT. It specifies CASSSGTVWRTGELFF.

The DNA of the CDR3 is TGTGCCAGCAGTGAAGCAAATGGGGAGATTGGCTACACCTTC. It is translated as CASSEANGEIGYTF. V is TRBV2 and J is TRBJ1-2; no definite D call. Germline CDR1 and CDR2: SNHLY and FYNNEI. This CDR3 has 14 amino acids. V was pared by 0 bases and J by 7 bases, with 12 bases between.

This clonotype was seen at least ten times. The chain combines TRBV6-5 with TRBJ2-5; D is perhaps TRBD2 (5 bases). Looked up from germline, CDR1 is MNHEY and CDR2 is SVGAGI. Between the trimmed V and J ends, which lost 5 bases and 2 bases, there was a span of 12 bases. The CDR3 is 14 residues long. In DNA form, the CDR3 reads TGTGCCAGCAGTGAAAACGGGGAACAAGAGACCCAGTACTTC. This encodes CASSENGEQETQYF.

This clonotype came up many times. The J gene is TRBJ2-1, the V gene TRBV28; possibly TRBD1 or TRBD2 for D (5 bases each). Germline assignment: CDR1 MDHEN and CDR2 SYDVKM. CDR3 length equals 14 residues. Trimming left V 10 bases short and J 8 bases short, with 21 bases between. CDR3 coding DNA: TGTGCCACGTACGGGGCCGGGGACGGGGATGAGCAGTTCTTC. Amino acids: CATYGAGDGDEQFF.

This clonotype was detected many times. The V call is TRBV4-2, the J call TRBJ1-1; D might be TRBD1 (5 bases). The CDR3 contains 15 residues. The germline V gene encodes CDR1 LGHNA and CDR2 YNFKEQ. The germline V and J ends were trimmed by 0 bases and 5 bases, with 13 bases remaining between them. CDR3 in amino acids: CASSQDEGRGTEAFF. The DNA of the CDR3 is TGTGCCAGCAGCCAAGACGAGGGACGAGGAACTGAAGCTTTCTTT.

This clonotype came up many times. The chain is built from TRBV20-1 and TRBJ1-5, with D possibly TRBD1 on 5 matching bases. The CDR3 is 12 amino acids. V lost 5 bases and J lost 5, with 10 bases in between. Germline-derived CDR1 and CDR2 are DFQATT and SNEGSKA (reference sequence). As DNA, the CDR3 is TGCAGTGCTGGGGACGGGTATCAGCCCCAGCATTTT. Its translation: CSAGDGYQPQHF.

The V gene is TRBV27, the J gene TRBJ2-1; D uncertain. There are 14 residues in the CDR3. Germline CDR1 and CDR2: MNHEY and SMNVEV (reference sequence). The V and J ends lost 1 base and 5 bases respectively, with 9 bases between them. The CDR3 reads CASSLFGAHNEQFF. The CDR3 DNA reads as TGTGCCAGCAGTTTATTCGGTGCCCACAATGAGCAGTTCTTC.

This chain connects TRBV5-1 to TRBJ2-7, with 8 bases lining up with TRBD1. V shed 0 bases and J 7 bases; nucleotides not matched to a gene: 9. Germline-derived CDR1 and CDR2 are SGHRS and YFSETQ. The CDR3 has 15 amino acids. The CDR3 loop is CASSLAGQGPREQYF. In DNA form, the CDR3 reads TGCGCCAGCAGCTTGGCAGGACAGGGCCCTAGGGAGCAGTACTTC.

The CDR3 protein is CASDRGDSNQPQHF. As DNA, the CDR3 is TGTGCCAGCGACAGGGGGGATAGCAATCAGCCCCAGCATTTT. The chain links TRBV19 to TRBJ1-5; 9 nucleotides agree with TRBD1. The junction had 3 bases not matched to a gene; V was cut back by 9 bases and J by 0 bases. The length of the CDR3 is 14 residues. Germline lookup yields CDR1 LNHDA and CDR2 SQIVND (reference sequence). Combining the CDR3 with reference TRBV19 and TRBJ1-5 gives the whole variable domain DGGITQSPKYLFRKEGQNVTLSCEQNLNHDAMYWYRQDPGQGLRLIYYSQIVNDFQKGDIAEGYSVSREKKESFPLTVTSAQKNPTAFYLCASDRGDSNQPQHFGDGTRLSIL.

The chain recombines TRBV5-6 with TRBJ2-2; 8 positions match TRBD1. CDR3 length equals 15 residues. Trimming at V came to 3 bases and at J to 5 bases, leaving 6 bases not matched to a gene. Germline-derived CDR1 and CDR2 are SGHDT and YYEEEE. This chain's CDR3 is CASSSRTGWTGELFF. DNA for the CDR3: TGTGCCAGCAGCTCGAGGACAGGGTGGACCGGGGAGCTGTTTTTT.

This clonotype was seen ten or more times. CDR3 sequence (DNA): TGTGCCAGCAGAAGGACCGAAGCAAGGTCCACTGAAGCTTTCTTT. This codes for CASRRTEARSTEAFF. The rearrangement joins TRBV7-8 to TRBJ1-1; no clear D gene. This CDR3 has 15 amino acids. V lost 6 bases to trimming and J lost 4 bases, with 18 bases between them. Germline V lookup: CDR1 SGHVS, CDR2 FQNEAQ.

This clonotype was counted at least ten times. V and J are TRBV20-1 and TRBJ2-3; TRBD1 matches at 9 bases. This CDR3 contains 12 residues. Per germline, CDR1 DFQATT and CDR2 SNEGSKA (reference sequence). The V gene end was trimmed by 5 bases and the J gene end by 5 bases; junction bases not matched to a gene: 2. CDR3 in DNA: TGCAGTGCTCGGACAGGGGAAGATACGCAGTATTTT. Translating gives CSARTGEDTQYF.

The table lists this clonotype with many counts. At one of its ends the junction is not consistent with the germline gene, which may arise from a read error. V and J are TRBV24-1 and TRBJ2-5; D perhaps matches TRBD2 (7 bases). This CDR3 spans 13 amino acids. Germline values: CDR1 KGHDR, CDR2 SFDVKD. The CDR3 DNA follows: TGTGCCACCAGACAGGGAGGGCAAGGGACCCAGTACTTC. Its translation: CATRQGGQGTQYF.

This clonotype was seen many times. The chain has TRBV7-2 and TRBJ1-5; D is unresolved. Germline V lookup: CDR1 SGHTA, CDR2 FQGNSA. Trimming took 5 bases from V and 2 from J, leaving 13 bases between them. This CDR3 comprises 15 residues. CDR3 DNA: TGTGCCAGCAGCCCCGTTCGGTTTGGCAATCAGCCCCAGCATTTT. This translates into CASSPVRFGNQPQHF.

This chain joins TRBV20-1 and TRBJ1-5; TRBD1 is a possible D gene (6 bases). There are 12 residues in the CDR3. Trimming removed 5 bases from V and 6 bases from J, with 11 bases in between. In germline, CDR1 is DFQATT, CDR2 SNEGSKA (reference sequence). CDR3 residues: CSALTGSQPQHF. CDR3 sequence (DNA): TGCAGTGCTCTGACAGGTTCTCAGCCCCAGCATTTT.

This clonotype was observed many times. V gene TRBV7-9 combines with J gene TRBJ2-3; 11 positions agree with TRBD2. Germline CDR1 reads SEHNR; CDR2 reads FQNEAQ (reference sequence). The length of the CDR3 is 14 residues. In DNA form, the CDR3 reads TGTACGAGTACGACTAGCGGGGTGACAGATACGCAGTATTTT. It yields the protein CTSTTSGVTDTQYF.

CDR3 amino acids: CASSPAAGNSGNTIYF. In DNA form, the CDR3 reads TGTGCCAGCTCACCGGCGGCCGGAAACTCTGGAAACACCATATATTTT. The V and J genes are TRBV18 and TRBJ1-3; D is uncertain. Germline V gene sequence: CDR1 KGHSH, CDR2 LQKENI. V lost 3 bases, J lost 0 bases, and 12 bases lay in between. The CDR3 totals 16 residues.

This clonotype came up many times. This chain links TRBV28 with TRBJ2-5, with D maybe TRBD2 (5 bases). With 2 bases removed from V and 5 bases from J, the gap between germline ends came to 9 bases. The length of the CDR3 is 13 residues. CDR1 and CDR2 (germline): MDHEN, SYDVKM. The CDR3 sequence is CASSLGGPETQYF. The CDR3 nucleotides are TGTGCCAGCAGTTTAGGAGGCCCTGAGACCCAGTACTTC.

This clonotype was counted ten times or more. The CDR3 DNA follows: TGCAGTGCCACAAATCCCACTAGCAGCACAGATACGCAGTATTTT. Translating gives CSATNPTSSTDTQYF. V usage is TRBV20-1 and J usage is TRBJ2-3; tentative D call: TRBD2 (6 bases). V shed 6 bases and J shed 0 bases, with 16 bases lying between them. The CDR3 has 15 amino acids. CDR1 and CDR2 (germline): DFQATT, SNEGSKA (reference sequence).

As regards this clonotype: This clone may be a read error of a much larger clone one base away. J is TRBJ2-4 and V is TRBV28; D possibly uses TRBD1 or TRBD2 (5 bases each). With 5 bases removed from V and 10 bases from J, the gap between germline ends came to 15 bases. The CDR3 runs 13 residues. Per the germline V gene, CDR1 is MDHEN and CDR2 is SYDVKM. The CDR3 DNA reads as TGTGCCAGCAGTCGGGACCTATTAAAAATTCAGTACTTC. This translates into CASSRDLLKIQYF.

This clonotype was counted only a few times. Given a much more abundant clone one base away, this may be a read error. This chain uses TRBV5-6 with TRBJ1-2, with D possibly TRBD1 on 5 matching bases. V shed 4 bases and J shed 4 bases, with 17 bases lying between them. There are 15 residues in the CDR3. Germline V gene data show CDR1 as SGHDT and CDR2 as YYEEEE. This CDR3 is CASSDTAGTSYGYTF. For the CDR3, the DNA is TGTGCCAGCAGCGATACAGCCGGGACCTCCTATGGCTACACCTTC.

There are many counts of this clonotype. The chain uses TRBV5-1 and TRBJ1-6; D uncertain. Trimming removed 3 bases at V and 1 base at J, with 11 bases between. The CDR3 spans 16 residues. CDR1 SGHRS and CDR2 YFSETQ come from the germline V gene. The CDR3 region is CASSSSPGSYNSPLHF. The CDR3 DNA sequence: TGCGCCAGCAGCTCGTCTCCTGGTTCCTATAATTCACCCCTCCACTTT.